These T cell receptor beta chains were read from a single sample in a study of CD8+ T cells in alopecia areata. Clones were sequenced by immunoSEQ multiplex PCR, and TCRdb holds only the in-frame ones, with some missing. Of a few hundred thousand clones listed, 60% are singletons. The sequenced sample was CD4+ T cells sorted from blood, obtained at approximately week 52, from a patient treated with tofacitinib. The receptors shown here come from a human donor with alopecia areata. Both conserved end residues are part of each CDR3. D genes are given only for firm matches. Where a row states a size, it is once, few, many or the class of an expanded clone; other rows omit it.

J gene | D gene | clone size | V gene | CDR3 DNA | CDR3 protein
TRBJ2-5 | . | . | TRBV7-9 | TGTGCCAGCAGCCCGGCCCGGGCAGTTCAAGAGACCCAGTACTTC | CASSPARAVQETQYF
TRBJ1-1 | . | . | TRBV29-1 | TGCAGCGTTGATAGGGGGACTGAAGCTTTCTTT | CSVDRGTEAFF
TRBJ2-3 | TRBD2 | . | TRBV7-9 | TGTGCCAGCAGCCTCGGGACTAGCGGACACACAGATACGCAGTATTTT | CASSLGTSGHTDTQYF
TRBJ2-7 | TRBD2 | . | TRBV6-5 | TGTGCCAGCAGTCTGAGACTAGCGGGGGGCGAGCAGTACTTC | CASSLRLAGGEQYF
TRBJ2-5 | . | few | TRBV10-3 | TGTGCCATCAGTGAGTCGACTCCAGAGACGGCCCAGTACTTC | CAISESTPETAQYF
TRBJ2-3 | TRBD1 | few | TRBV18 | TGTGCCAGCTCACCACCGTCAGGGGGTTTGACAGATACGCAGTATTTT | CASSPPSGGLTDTQYF
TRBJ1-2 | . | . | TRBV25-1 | TGTGCCACCATAGGGGGGTCATCTCGCTACACCTTC | CATIGGSSRYTF
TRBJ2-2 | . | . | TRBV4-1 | TGCGCCAGCAGCCAAGGACAGCACACCGGGGAGCTGTTTTTT | CASSQGQHTGELFF
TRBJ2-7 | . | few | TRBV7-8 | TGTGCCAGCAGGGGCCAAGGGGGGGATGGCGAGCAGTACTTC | CASRGQGGDGEQYF
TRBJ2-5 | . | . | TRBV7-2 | TGTGCCAGCAGCTTGAGCCTCGGAGAGACCCAGTACTTC | CASSLSLGETQYF
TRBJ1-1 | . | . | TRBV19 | TGTGCCAGTAGGGGCAGGGGGAACACTGAAGCTTTCTTT | CASRGRGNTEAFF
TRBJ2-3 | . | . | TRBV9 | TGTGCCAGCAGCGTAGTGAGGGGCGAGGGCACGCAGTATTTT | CASSVVRGEGTQYF
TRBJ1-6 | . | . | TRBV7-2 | TGTGCCAGCAAGAGGACAGATAATTCACCCCTCCACTTT | CASKRTDNSPLHF
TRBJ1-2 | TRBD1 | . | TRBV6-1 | TGTGCCAGCAGGAGACAGGGGGCCTATGGCTACACCTTC | CASRRQGAYGYTF
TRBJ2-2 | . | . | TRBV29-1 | TGCAGCGTTGGTGGGACTGAGAACACCGGGGAGCTGTTTTTT | CSVGGTENTGELFF
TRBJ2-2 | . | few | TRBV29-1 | TGCAGCGTTGGTACGGGAGCGAACACCGGGGAGCTGTTTTTT | CSVGTGANTGELFF
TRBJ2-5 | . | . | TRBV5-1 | TGCGCCAGCAGCGGGGGCCTGAGCCAAGAGACCCAGTACTTC | CASSGGLSQETQYF
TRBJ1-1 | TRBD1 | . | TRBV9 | TGTGCCAGCAGCGGGGGACAGCCGAACACTGAAGCTTTCTTT | CASSGGQPNTEAFF
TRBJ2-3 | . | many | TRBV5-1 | TGCGCCAGCAGCTTGGGAGGTACAGATACGCAGTATTTT | CASSLGGTDTQYF
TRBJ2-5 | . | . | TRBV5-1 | TGCGCCAGCAGCTTGTACAGTACGGAGACCCAGTACTTC | CASSLYSTETQYF
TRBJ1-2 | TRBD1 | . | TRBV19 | TGTGCCAGTAGTGATCCTCGGACAGGGGCCAACTATGGCTACACCTTC | CASSDPRTGANYGYTF
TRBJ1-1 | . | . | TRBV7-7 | TGTGCTAGCAGCTCGACCGTGAACACTGAAGCTTTCTTT | CASSSTVNTEAFF
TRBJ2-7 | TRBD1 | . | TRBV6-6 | TGTGCCAGCAGCCCACCGGGACAGGAGACCGAGCAGTACTTC | CASSPPGQETEQYF
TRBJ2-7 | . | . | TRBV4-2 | TGTGCCAGCAGCCAAGCCACATTCCTCTCCTACGAGCAGTACTTC | CASSQATFLSYEQYF
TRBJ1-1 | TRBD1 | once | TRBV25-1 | TGTGCCAGCAGTGGAGCAGGGGGGAACACTGAAGCTTTCTTT | CASSGAGGNTEAFF
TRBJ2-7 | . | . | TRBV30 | TGTGCCTGGGGTCAAGGACAGTCGTACGAGCAGTACTTC | CAWGQGQSYEQYF
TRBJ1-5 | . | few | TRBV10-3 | TGTGCCATCAGTGACACGCATGCGGTCCCCCAGCATTTT | CAISDTHAVPQHF
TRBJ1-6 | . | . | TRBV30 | TGTGCCTGGAGTATTACGGCATGGGTTAAGCCTAATTCACCCCTCCACTTT | CAWSITAWVKPNSPLHF
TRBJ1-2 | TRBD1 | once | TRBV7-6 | TGTGCCAGCAGCCCGCGGACAGGAAACTATGGCTACACCTTC | CASSPRTGNYGYTF
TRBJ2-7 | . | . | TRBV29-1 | TGCAGCGTTGGCGACAGCTACTACGAGCAGTACTTC | CSVGDSYYEQYF
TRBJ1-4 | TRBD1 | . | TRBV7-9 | TGTGCCAGCAGCCCTCTGAGGACAGGCTTGATTGAAAAACTGTTTTTT | CASSPLRTGLIEKLFF
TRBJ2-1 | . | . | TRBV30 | TGTGCCTGGAAGGTCCTGGGGAATGAGCAGTTCTTC | CAWKVLGNEQFF
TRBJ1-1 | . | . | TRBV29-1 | TGCAGCGGTAACAGGGTAAACACTGAAGCTTTCTTT | CSGNRVNTEAFF
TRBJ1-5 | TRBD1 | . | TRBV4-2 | TGTGCCAGCAGCCAGATAGGACAGGGGAGCAATCAGCCCCAGCATTTT | CASSQIGQGSNQPQHF
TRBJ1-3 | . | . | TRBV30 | TGTGCCTGGAGCGTCAGTTTTGGAAACACCATATATTTT | CAWSVSFGNTIYF
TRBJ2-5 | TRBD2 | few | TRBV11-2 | TGTGCCAGCAGCCGGCCGGGACTAGCGCGCCAAGAGACCCAGTACTTC | CASSRPGLARQETQYF
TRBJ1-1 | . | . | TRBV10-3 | TGTGCCATCAGTAGGGGAGTGAACACTGAAGCTTTCTTT | CAISRGVNTEAFF
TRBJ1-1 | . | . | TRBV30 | TGTGCCTGGATCGCCCCGGGGGGGCGCGAGGGCGAAGCTTTCTTT | CAWIAPGGREGEAFF
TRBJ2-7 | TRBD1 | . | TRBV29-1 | TGCAGCGTTGGACAGGGGGCAGGGGAGCAGTACTTC | CSVGQGAGEQYF
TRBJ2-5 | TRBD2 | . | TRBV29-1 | TGCAGCGGGCTAGCGGGGCAAGAGACCCAGTACTTC | CSGLAGQETQYF
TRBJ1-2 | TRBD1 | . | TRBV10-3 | TGTGCCATCACCCGACAGGGGGGCGGCTATGGCTACACCTTC | CAITRQGGGYGYTF
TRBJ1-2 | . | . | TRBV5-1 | TGCGCCAGCAGCTTGGGTGAAAACCATGGCTACACCTTC | CASSLGENHGYTF
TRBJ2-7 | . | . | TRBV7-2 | TGTGCCAGCAGCTTAGCGCTCCGCTACGAGCAGTACTTC | CASSLALRYEQYF
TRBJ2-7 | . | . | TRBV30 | TGTGCCTGGAGTAGGGTCCCCTCCTACGAGCAGTACTTC | CAWSRVPSYEQYF
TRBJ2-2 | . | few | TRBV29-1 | TGCAGCGTTGGGAACACCGGGGAGCTGTTTTTT | CSVGNTGELFF
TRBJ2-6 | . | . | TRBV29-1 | TGCAGCGTTGAAGCAGGCGATGCTAATGGGGCCAACGTCCTGACTTTC | CSVEAGDANGANVLTF
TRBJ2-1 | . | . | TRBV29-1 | TGCAGCGTAGGGTACAGGTACAATGAGCAGTTCTTC | CSVGYRYNEQFF
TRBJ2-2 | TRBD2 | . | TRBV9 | TGTGCCAGCAGCGGTTTTCAGCGGGGGGGCCTCGCCGGGGAGCTGTTTTTT | CASSGFQRGGLAGELFF
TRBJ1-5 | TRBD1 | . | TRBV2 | TGTGCCAGCAGGGGCAGGGGGAATCAGCCCCAGCATTTT | CASRGRGNQPQHF
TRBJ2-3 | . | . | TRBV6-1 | TGTGCCAGCAGTGTTGAGGGGTGGCAGGGTCCAGATACGCAGTATTTT | CASSVEGWQGPDTQYF
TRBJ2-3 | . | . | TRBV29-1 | TGCAGCGTTGGGACCGTCGCAGATACGCAGTATTTT | CSVGTVADTQYF